This T cell receptor beta chain was observed in a study of T cell repertoires in cytomegalovirus infection. Overall study: Recently identified HLA-C-restricted CMV epitopes and well-studied HLA-B-restricted CMV epitopes were used by the study. Matching HLA type and CMV infection were both indicated by public TCR beta signatures.

Overall study results and limits: Summed frequency of public TCR beta families distinguished CMV carriers with the relevant HLA. The ex vivo response showed dominance by HLA-C-restricted CMV-specific TCR beta clonotypes.

TCRdb independently ran MiXCR on the reads; one entry per CDR3 protein. The repertoire holds some 800,000 distinct CDR3 sequences, approximately 32% seen once, with under 15% in the top ten. A few counts support this clonotype. The antigen remains unidentified. The TCR originated in a human donor in good health (CMV status not recorded). Some clones in this sample may be carry-over from other donors' samples. Sample: cultured CD8+ T cells from PBMCs, taken from culture after CMV antigen stimulation.

The CDR3 bases are TGTGCCAGCAGTTACTCGATAGGGGGGGAGGCCTACGAGCAGTACTTC. Translating it yields CASSYSIGGEAYEQYF. The chain uses TRBV6-6 and TRBJ2-7; TRBD2 might be the D (7 bases). CDR1 is MNHNY, CDR2 SVGAGI, per germline (reference sequence). Trimming left V 0 bases short and J 2 bases short, with 14 bases between. This CDR3 contains 16 residues.